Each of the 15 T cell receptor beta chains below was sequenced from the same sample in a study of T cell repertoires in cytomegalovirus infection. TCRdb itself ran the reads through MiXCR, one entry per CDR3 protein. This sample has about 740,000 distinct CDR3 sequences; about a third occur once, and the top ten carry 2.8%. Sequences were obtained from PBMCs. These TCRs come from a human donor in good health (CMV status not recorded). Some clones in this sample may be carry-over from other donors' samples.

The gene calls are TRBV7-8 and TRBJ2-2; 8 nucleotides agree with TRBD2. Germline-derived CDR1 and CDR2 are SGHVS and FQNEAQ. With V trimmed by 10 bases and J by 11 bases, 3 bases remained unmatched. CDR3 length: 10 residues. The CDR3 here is CATGGGELFF. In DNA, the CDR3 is TGTGCCACCGGGGGGGGTGAGCTGTTTTTT.

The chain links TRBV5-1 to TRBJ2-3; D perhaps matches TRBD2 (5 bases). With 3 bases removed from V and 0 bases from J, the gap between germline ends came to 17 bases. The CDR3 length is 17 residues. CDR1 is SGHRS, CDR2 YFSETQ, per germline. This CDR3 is CASSSGTETTSTDTQYF. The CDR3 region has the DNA TGCGCCAGCAGCTCGGGAACAGAAACAACTAGCACAGATACGCAGTATTTT.

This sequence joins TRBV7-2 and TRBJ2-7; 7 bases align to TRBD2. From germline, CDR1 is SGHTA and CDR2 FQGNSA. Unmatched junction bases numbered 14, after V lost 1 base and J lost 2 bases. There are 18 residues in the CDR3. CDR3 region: CASSLGTLPGRGPYEQYF. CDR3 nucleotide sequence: TGTGCCAGCAGCTTAGGGACCTTACCGGGGAGGGGCCCCTACGAGCAGTACTTC.

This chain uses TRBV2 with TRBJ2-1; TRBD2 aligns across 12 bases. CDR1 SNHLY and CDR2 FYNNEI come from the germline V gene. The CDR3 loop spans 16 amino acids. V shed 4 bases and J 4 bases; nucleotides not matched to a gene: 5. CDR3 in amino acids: CASSGPSGRAYNEQFF. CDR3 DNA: TGTGCCAGCAGTGGTCCTAGCGGGAGGGCATACAATGAGCAGTTCTTC.

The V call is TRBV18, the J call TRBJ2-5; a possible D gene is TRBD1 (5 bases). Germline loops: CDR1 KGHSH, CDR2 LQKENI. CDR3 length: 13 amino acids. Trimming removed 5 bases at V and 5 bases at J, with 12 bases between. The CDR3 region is CASSKGRVETQYF. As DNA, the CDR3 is TGTGCCAGCTCAAAGGGCAGGGTCGAGACCCAGTACTTC.

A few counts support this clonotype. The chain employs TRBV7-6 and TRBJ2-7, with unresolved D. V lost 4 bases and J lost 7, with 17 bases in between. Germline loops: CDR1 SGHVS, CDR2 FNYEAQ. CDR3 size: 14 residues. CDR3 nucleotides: TGTGCCAGCAGCTCACGAGAGTTCGAACGTGAGCAGTACTTC. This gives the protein CASSSREFEREQYF.

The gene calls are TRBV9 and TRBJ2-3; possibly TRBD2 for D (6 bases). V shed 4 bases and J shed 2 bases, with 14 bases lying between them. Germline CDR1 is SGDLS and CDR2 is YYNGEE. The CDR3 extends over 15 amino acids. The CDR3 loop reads CASSNTGRHTDTQYF. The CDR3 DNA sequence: TGTGCCAGCAGCAATACCGGGAGACACACAGATACGCAGTATTTT.

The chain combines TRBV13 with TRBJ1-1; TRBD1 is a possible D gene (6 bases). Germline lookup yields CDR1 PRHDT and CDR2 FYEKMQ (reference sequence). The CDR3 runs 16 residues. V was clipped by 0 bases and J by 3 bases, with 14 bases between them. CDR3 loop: CASSLGIGEGDTEAFF. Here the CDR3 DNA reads TGTGCCAGCAGCTTAGGTATCGGGGAGGGGGACACTGAAGCTTTCTTT.

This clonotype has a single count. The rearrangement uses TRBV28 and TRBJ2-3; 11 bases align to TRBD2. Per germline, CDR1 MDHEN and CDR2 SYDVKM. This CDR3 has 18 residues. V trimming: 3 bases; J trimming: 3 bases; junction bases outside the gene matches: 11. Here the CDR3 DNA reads TGTGCCAGCAGTTTTCTTGTGTCTAGCGGGAGGAAGACAGATACGCAGTATTTT. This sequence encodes CASSFLVSSGRKTDTQYF.

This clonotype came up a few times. The CDR3 region is CASRELAEATDTQYF. The CDR3 DNA reads as TGTGCCAGCAGAGAACTAGCGGAAGCCACAGATACGCAGTATTTT. The chain employs TRBV6-2 or TRBV6-3 and TRBJ2-3; 8 bases are a match to TRBD2. From germline, CDR1 is MNHEY and CDR2 SVGEGT. This CDR3 spans 15 amino acids. V was clipped by 6 bases and J by 2 bases; unmatched bases: 7.

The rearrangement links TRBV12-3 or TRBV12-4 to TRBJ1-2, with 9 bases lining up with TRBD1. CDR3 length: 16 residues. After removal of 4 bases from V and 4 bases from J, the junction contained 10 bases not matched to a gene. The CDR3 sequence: CASSSLTGGWGYGYTF. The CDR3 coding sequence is TGTGCCAGCAGTTCCCTTACAGGGGGCTGGGGCTATGGCTACACCTTC.

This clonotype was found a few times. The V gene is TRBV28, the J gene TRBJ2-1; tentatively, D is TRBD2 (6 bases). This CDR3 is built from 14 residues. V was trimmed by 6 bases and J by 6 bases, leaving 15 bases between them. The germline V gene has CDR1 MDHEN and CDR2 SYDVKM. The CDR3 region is CASSPPRGGNEQFF. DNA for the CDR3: TGTGCCAGCAGCCCCCCGAGGGGAGGCAATGAGCAGTTCTTC.

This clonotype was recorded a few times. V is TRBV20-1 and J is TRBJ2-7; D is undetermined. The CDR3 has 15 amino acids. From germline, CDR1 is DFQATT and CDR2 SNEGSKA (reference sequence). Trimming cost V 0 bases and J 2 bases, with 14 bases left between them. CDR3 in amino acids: CSARDGEALPYEQYF. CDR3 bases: TGCAGTGCTAGAGATGGGGAAGCCCTCCCCTACGAGCAGTACTTC.

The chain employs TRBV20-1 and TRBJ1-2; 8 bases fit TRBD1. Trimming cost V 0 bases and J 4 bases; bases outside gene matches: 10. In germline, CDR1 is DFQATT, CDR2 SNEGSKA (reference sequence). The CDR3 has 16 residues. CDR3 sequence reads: CSARDRRQGLSYGYTF. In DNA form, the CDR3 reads TGCAGTGCTAGAGATCGGCGACAGGGGTTGAGCTATGGCTACACCTTC.

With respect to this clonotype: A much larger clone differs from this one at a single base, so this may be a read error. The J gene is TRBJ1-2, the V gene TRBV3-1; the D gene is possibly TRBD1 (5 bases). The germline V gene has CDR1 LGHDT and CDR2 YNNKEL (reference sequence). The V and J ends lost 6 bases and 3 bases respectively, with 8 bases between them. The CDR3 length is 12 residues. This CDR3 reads CASRGTYYGYTF. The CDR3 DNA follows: TGTGCCAGCAGAGGGACGTACTATGGCTACACCTTC.